Shown below are 20 T cell receptor beta chains from a single sample sequenced in a study of cytomegalovirus exposure and HLA in healthy donors. The primer mix had 60 Vbeta and 13 Jbeta primers. Profiling relied on immunoSEQ multiplex PCR, and the TCRdb table lists in-frame clones only, not all of them. The table includes approximately 170,000 clones, about three quarters detected once. Specimen: PBMCs. The receptors shown here come from a female donor in good health and CMV-seronegative.

This chain connects TRBV18 to TRBJ1-2; possible D gene TRBD1, 6 bases. The V gene lost 2 bases and the J gene lost 8 bases, with 15 bases spanning the gap. CDR3 length equals 14 residues. Per the germline V gene, CDR1 is KGHSH and CDR2 is LQKENI. CDR3 loop: CASSPDRSGGGYTF. The CDR3 region has the DNA TGTGCCAGCTCACCAGACAGGTCGGGGGGCGGCTACACCTTC. The whole variable domain, remainder taken from reference TRBV18 and TRBJ1-2, is NAGVMQNPRHLVRRRGQEARLRCSPMKGHSHVYWYRQLPEEGLKFMVYLQKENIIDESGMPKERFSAEFPKEGPSILRIQQVVRGDSAAYFCASSPDRSGGGYTFGSGTRLTVV.

This clone has only a few counts. The genes are TRBV2 and TRBJ2-5, with D hard to call. This CDR3 has 15 amino acids. CDR1 SNHLY and CDR2 FYNNEI come from the germline V gene. The V end was cut by 5 bases, the J end by 7 bases, with 20 bases between. CDR3 sequence: CASSHPGSGSRTQYF. The DNA of the CDR3 is TGTGCCAGCAGTCACCCCGGGTCCGGTTCTCGGACCCAGTACTTC.

V gene TRBV11-2 combines with J gene TRBJ2-1; D might be TRBD2 (8 bases). The germline gives CDR1 SGHAT, CDR2 FQNNGV. Trimming stripped 5 bases from V and 6 bases from J, with 17 bases between. The CDR3 loop spans 15 amino acids. This CDR3 is CASSQGGGRSNEQFF. The DNA of the CDR3 is TGTGCCAGCAGCCAAGGGGGCGGGAGGTCCAATGAGCAGTTCTTC.

This clone was seen only once. The rearrangement uses TRBV6-1 and TRBJ2-5, with 10 positions matching TRBD1. The J call is doubtful: the DNA matches TRBJ2-7 better. This CDR3 spans 15 amino acids. Germline values: CDR1 MNHNS, CDR2 SASEGT. For the CDR3, the DNA is TGTGCCAGCAGTGGCCGGGACAGGGGATCCTACGAGCAGTACTTC. Its protein is CASSGRDRGSYEQYF.

A few counts support this clone. This chain's CDR3 is CASRETPANTGELFF. In DNA form, the CDR3 reads TGTGCCAGCAGGGAGACTCCGGCGAACACCGGGGAGCTGTTTTTT. V and J are TRBV5-4 and TRBJ2-2; no clear D. CDR3 length equals 15 residues. Germline-derived CDR1 and CDR2 are SGHNT and YYREEE (reference sequence). The V end lost 5 bases, the J end lost 0 bases, and 11 bases lay between the germline ends.

In regard to this clone: The junction departs from the called germline gene at one end, perhaps through a read error. In nucleotides, the CDR3 is TGTGCCAGCAGTGAGCGACTACCCGCCTTC. Residues: CASSERLPAF. V usage is TRBV2 and J usage is TRBJ1-2; unclear D gene. The CDR3 is 10 residues long. Germline V lookup: CDR1 SNHLY, CDR2 FYNNEI.

The rearrangement joins TRBV28 to TRBJ1-1, with D possibly TRBD1 on 5 matching bases. The CDR3 has 13 amino acids. The germline V and J ends were trimmed by 7 bases and 3 bases, with 12 bases remaining between them. Germline V gene sequence: CDR1 MDHEN, CDR2 SYDVKM. The CDR3 protein is CASNSAGHTEAFF. CDR3 DNA: TGTGCCAGCAATTCTGCGGGGCACACTGAAGCTTTCTTT.

The chain recombines TRBV5-1 with TRBJ2-3, with 8 bases identical to TRBD1. The germline V gene encodes CDR1 SGHRS and CDR2 YFSETQ. The CDR3 has 15 amino acids. V was clipped by 0 bases and J by 6 bases; unmatched bases: 6. The CDR3 region is CASSLGDRLGDTQYF. Written as DNA, the CDR3 is TGCGCCAGCAGCTTGGGGGACAGGCTCGGGGATACGCAGTATTTT.

This clone turned up a few times. V gene TRBV30 combines with J gene TRBJ1-1; D uncertain. Looked up from germline, CDR1 is GTSNPN and CDR2 is SVGIG (reference sequence). This CDR3 has 11 residues. V was shortened by 0 bases and J by 6 bases, with 5 bases between the two germline ends. The CDR3 protein is CAWSVSPEAFF. The CDR3 coding sequence is TGTGCCTGGAGTGTATCTCCTGAAGCTTTCTTT.

The V gene is TRBV30, the J gene TRBJ1-5; tentative D call: TRBD1 (6 bases). Trimming shortened V by 4 bases and J by 8 bases, and 18 bases separated the two germline ends. Germline loops: CDR1 GTSNPN, CDR2 SVGIG (reference sequence). This CDR3 region has 14 residues. Here the CDR3 DNA reads TGTGCCTGGAAACCAACGGGGGGGGCGAAGCCCCAGCATTTT. Residues: CAWKPTGGAKPQHF.

The chain has TRBV19 and TRBJ1-5; D remains unclear. This CDR3 spans 15 amino acids. Per germline, CDR1 LNHDA and CDR2 SQIVND (reference sequence). Between the trimmed V and J ends, which lost 5 bases and 0 bases, there was a span of 11 bases. CDR3: CASSVRVYSNQPQHF. The CDR3 region has the DNA TGTGCCAGTAGTGTTCGAGTTTATAGCAATCAGCCCCAGCATTTT.

This clone was picked up one time. The genes are TRBV6-5 and TRBJ1-2; D unresolved. The V end was cut by 0 bases, the J end by 7 bases, with 15 bases between. CDR1 is MNHEY, CDR2 SVGAGI, per germline. The CDR3 consists of 15 residues. The CDR3 reads CASSYSRSRVGGYTF. CDR3 nucleotide sequence: TGTGCCAGCAGTTACTCGAGGTCCCGGGTAGGTGGCTACACCTTC.

The chain uses TRBV27 and TRBJ2-7, with TRBD2 identical over 13 bases. Germline CDR1 MNHEY, CDR2 SMNVEV (reference sequence). V lost 5 bases to trimming and J lost 4 bases; unmatched junction nucleotides: 5. The CDR3 runs 15 residues. The CDR3 nucleotides read TGTGCCAGCAGTCCATGGACTAGCGGGAGTTACGAGCAGTACTTC. It codes for CASSPWTSGSYEQYF.

The chain employs TRBV28 and TRBJ2-4; TRBD1 matches 8 bases. Per the germline V gene, CDR1 is MDHEN and CDR2 is SYDVKM. The CDR3 runs 18 residues. V shed 6 bases, J shed 0 bases, and the junction held 13 bases outside the gene matches. The DNA of the CDR3 is TGTGCCAGCAGCCGATATCCGACAGGGGACGTAGCCAAAAACATTCAGTACTTC. Protein: CASSRYPTGDVAKNIQYF. Supplemented by reference TRBV28 and TRBJ2-4, the full variable domain reads DVKVTQSSRYLVKRTGEKVFLECVQDMDHENMFWYRQDPGLGLRLIYFSYDVKMKEKGDIPEGYSVSREKKERFSLILESASTNQTSMYLCASSRYPTGDVAKNIQYFGAGTRLSVL.

This clone occurred a few times. The CDR3 spells CASSSPTAARQPQHF. The DNA for the CDR3 is TGTGCCAGCAGTTCCCCGACAGCTGCAAGACAGCCCCAGCATTTT. This chain joins TRBV28 and TRBJ1-5; a possible D gene is TRBD1 (5 bases). The CDR3 sequence is 15 residues long. V lost 4 bases and J 7 bases, leaving 17 bases between the germline ends. Germline V gene data show CDR1 as MDHEN and CDR2 as SYDVKM.

This clone was recorded only once. This chain joins TRBV19 and TRBJ2-4, with D hard to call. This CDR3 is 14 amino acids long. In germline, CDR1 is LNHDA, CDR2 SQIVND (reference sequence). The V end lost 2 bases, the J end lost 3 bases, and 8 bases lay between the germline ends. CDR3 amino acids: CASSIIGGKNIQYF. The CDR3 nucleotides read TGTGCCAGTAGTATAATCGGCGGCAAAAACATTCAGTACTTC.

The genes are TRBV28 and TRBJ2-7; TRBD1 aligns across 8 bases. The CDR3 extends over 14 amino acids. With 11 bases clipped from V and 0 bases from J, the junction kept 9 bases outside the gene matches. CDR1 and CDR2 (germline): MDHEN, SYDVKM. The chain's CDR3 is CAAARTGPSYEQYF. The DNA for the CDR3 is TGTGCCGCAGCCCGGACAGGGCCCTCCTACGAGCAGTACTTC.

This chain joins TRBV6-5 and TRBJ1-2; maybe TRBD1 (6 bases). Trimming pared 0 bases from V and 2 bases from J, leaving 10 bases between. This CDR3 region has 15 residues. The germline V gene has CDR1 MNHEY and CDR2 SVGAGI. CDR3 loop: CASSYSPGQNYGYTF. CDR3 in DNA: TGTGCCAGCAGTTACTCCCCCGGACAGAACTATGGCTACACCTTC.

This clone was detected a few times. The V call is TRBV19, the J call TRBJ1-5; weak D call: TRBD1 (5 bases). Germline V gene sequence: CDR1 LNHDA, CDR2 SQIVND (reference sequence). This CDR3 is 16 amino acids long. Trimming took 4 bases from V and 1 from J, leaving 14 bases between them. The CDR3 sequence: CASSTNRGESNQPQHF. In DNA, the CDR3 is TGTGCCAGTAGTACCAATCGGGGGGAGAGCAATCAGCCCCAGCATTTT.

V usage is TRBV5-4 and J usage is TRBJ1-2, with 8 bases identical to TRBD1. This CDR3 has 14 residues. CDR1 is SGHNT and CDR2 is YYREEE in the germline V gene (reference sequence). With 4 bases clipped from V and 7 bases from J, the junction kept 9 bases outside the gene matches. The CDR3 coding sequence is TGTGCCAGCAGCCTAAGGCAGGGGGCAGGTGGCTACACCTTC. Encoded protein: CASSLRQGAGGYTF. Full variable domain (remainder filled in from reference TRBV5-4 and TRBJ1-2): ETGVTQSPTHLIKTRGQQVTLRCSSQSGHNTVSWYQQALGQGPQFIFQYYREEENGRGNFPPRFSGLQFPNYSSELNVNALELDDSALYLCASSLRQGAGGYTFGSGTRLTVV.